One and the same sample provided the 10 T cell receptor beta chains below, sequenced in a study of blood T cells in healthy people across ages. A second PCR of 7 to 11 cycles used a sample-barcoded 5' primer and a J-beta primer mix. TCRdb reprocessed the 5' RACE reads via MiXCR and lists one record per CDR3 protein. The sample has around 1,700,000 distinct CDR3 sequences, 28% seen once. What was sequenced was blood. These receptors were obtained from a woman aged 25 to 39 in good health.

Many counts were recorded for this clonotype. The chain couples TRBV20-1 to TRBJ2-5; maybe TRBD1 (6 bases). The V end was cut by 0 bases, the J end by 5 bases, with 10 bases between. This CDR3 spans 13 amino acids. Per germline, CDR1 DFQATT and CDR2 SNEGSKA (reference sequence). The CDR3, as DNA: TGCAGTGCTAGAGAGACCCAGGGGGAGACCCAGTACTTC. It is translated as CSARETQGETQYF.

This clonotype has just a few counts. In DNA form, the CDR3 reads TGCAGCGGACAGGGCACGGGCTATGGCTACACCTTC. Translated: CSGQGTGYGYTF. The J gene is TRBJ1-2, the V gene TRBV29-1, with 7 bases identical to TRBD1. This CDR3 is 12 amino acids long. V lost 7 bases to trimming and J lost 4 bases; unmatched junction nucleotides: 6. Germline CDR1 is SQVTM and CDR2 is ANQGSEA.

V gene TRBV21-1 combines with J gene TRBJ1-5. TRBV21-1 is a known pseudogene. This CDR3 region has 14 residues. For the CDR3, the DNA is TGTGACAGCAGCAATCTTGAAAGCAATCAGCCCCAGCATTTT. Translated: CDSSNLESNQPQHF.

The CDR3 DNA is TGTGCCAGCAGCCCTAGGGGCAGTAATGAAAAACTGTTTTTT. This codes for CASSPRGSNEKLFF. V is TRBV5-5 and J is TRBJ1-4, with D possibly TRBD1 on 5 matching bases. The CDR3 totals 14 residues. The V gene's germline CDR1 is SGHKS and CDR2 YYEKEE (reference sequence). Between the trimmed V and J ends, which lost 4 bases and 4 bases, there was a span of 11 bases. Based on the CDR3 plus reference TRBV5-5 and TRBJ1-4, the full variable domain is DAGVTQSPTHLIKTRGQQVTLRCSPISGHKSVSWYQQVLGQGPQFIFQYYEKEERGRGNFPDRFSARQFPNYSSELNVNALLLGDSALYLCASSPRGSNEKLFFGSGTQLSVL.

V is TRBV12-3 or TRBV12-4 and J is TRBJ1-4, with D maybe TRBD1 (6 bases). This CDR3 is built from 14 residues. Trimming removed 4 bases at V and 5 bases at J, with 11 bases between. For the CDR3, the DNA is TGTGCCAGCAGTTCCTCGGACAGCAATGAAAAACTGTTTTTT. Translation: CASSSSDSNEKLFF.

The chain recombines TRBV27 with TRBJ2-2; D may be TRBD2 (6 bases). CDR3 length: 13 residues. V shed 8 bases and J shed 7 bases, with 14 bases lying between them. In germline, CDR1 is MNHEY, CDR2 SMNVEV (reference sequence). CDR3 sequence reads: CASGRRGSGELFF. Written as DNA, the CDR3 is TGTGCCAGCGGGAGGAGGGGAAGCGGGGAGCTGTTTTTT.

This chain uses TRBV18 with TRBJ1-1, with 8 positions matching TRBD1. Germline CDR1 KGHSH, CDR2 LQKENI. The J segment lost 11 bases and the V segment lost 6 bases, leaving 11 bases of the junction unmatched. The CDR3 runs 13 residues. CDR3 DNA sequence: TGTGCCAGCTCCCCTGACAGGGGCCGTCGGGCTTTCTTT. Encoded protein: CASSPDRGRRAFF.

About this clonotype: Lacking the conserved final phenylalanine or tryptophan, this CDR3 likely reflects a read error. The chain recombines TRBV6-5 with TRBJ2-5; no clear D. This CDR3 region has 14 residues. Trimming stripped 6 bases from V and 5 bases from J, with 16 bases between. Germline loops: CDR1 MNHEY, CDR2 SVGAGI. The CDR3 reads CASRSFLSAETQYC. The DNA for the CDR3 is TGTGCCAGCAGGAGCTTCCTATCGGCGGAGACCCAGTACTGC.

This clonotype was counted only a few times. V usage is TRBV28 and J usage is TRBJ2-2; D remains unclear. Germline assignment: CDR1 MDHEN and CDR2 SYDVKM. There are 16 residues in the CDR3. V gave up 2 bases and J gave up 1 base, with 11 bases separating them. CDR3 bases: TGTGCCAGCAGTTTACCGCTAGGGCGGAACACCGGGGAGCTGTTTTTT. Encoded protein: CASSLPLGRNTGELFF.

The chain carries TRBV20-1 and TRBJ2-2; D gene uncertain. CDR3 size: 13 residues. The germline gives CDR1 DFQATT, CDR2 SNEGSKA (reference sequence). Trimming took 6 bases from V and 6 from J, leaving 14 bases between them. CDR3 nucleotides: TGCAGTGCAGAGAAACTGGCATCCGGGGAGCTGTTTTTT. It yields the protein CSAEKLASGELFF.